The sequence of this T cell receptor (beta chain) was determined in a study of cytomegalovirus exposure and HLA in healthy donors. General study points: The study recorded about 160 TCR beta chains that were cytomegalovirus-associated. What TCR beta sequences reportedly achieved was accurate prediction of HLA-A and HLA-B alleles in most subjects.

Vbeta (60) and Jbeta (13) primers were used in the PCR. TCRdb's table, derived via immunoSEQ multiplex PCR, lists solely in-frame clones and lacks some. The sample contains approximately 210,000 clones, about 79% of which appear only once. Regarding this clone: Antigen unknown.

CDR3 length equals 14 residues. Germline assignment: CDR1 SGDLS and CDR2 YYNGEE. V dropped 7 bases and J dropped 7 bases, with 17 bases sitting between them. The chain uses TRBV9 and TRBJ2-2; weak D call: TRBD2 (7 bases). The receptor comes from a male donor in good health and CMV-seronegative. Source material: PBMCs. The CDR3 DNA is TGTGCCAGCTCCGAGGGGGGGCGGGTCGGGGAGCTGTTTTTT. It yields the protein CASSEGGRVGELFF.